The 3 T cell receptor beta chains below come from one sample, sequenced in a study of T cell responses to AZD1222 COVID-19 vaccine. The protocol was immunoSEQ multiplex PCR, while the TCRdb copy is restricted to in-frame clones and leaves out a portion. The repertoire includes over 150,000 clones, roughly 90% of them detected once, and 3.1% sits in the top ten. The sequencing used peripheral blood, collected on day 0 of AZD1222 vaccination. These receptor sequences come from an adult in good health.

This clone was recorded only once. This chain uses TRBV6-5 with TRBJ2-7; tentatively, D is TRBD1 (6 bases). Germline V gives CDR1 MNHEY, CDR2 SVGAGI. The CDR3 contains 13 residues. Trimming removed 5 bases from V and 2 bases from J, with 10 bases in between. The CDR3 reads CASSQGTAYEQYF. As DNA, the CDR3 is TGTGCCAGCAGTCAGGGGACGGCCTACGAGCAGTACTTC.

CDR3 nucleotides: TGTGCCAGCAGCCGTGGAGGCCCTTACGAGCAGTACTTC. As protein: CASSRGGPYEQYF. The J gene is TRBJ2-7, the V gene TRBV7-3; tentative D call: TRBD2 (5 bases). Per the germline V gene, CDR1 is SGHTA and CDR2 is FQGTGA. This CDR3 contains 13 residues. The V and J ends lost 5 bases and 4 bases respectively, with 12 bases between them. Complete variable domain (other parts from reference TRBV7-3 and TRBJ2-7): GAGVSQTPSNKVTEKGKYVELRCDPISGHTALYWYRQSLGQGPEFLIYFQGTGAADDSGLPNDRFFAVRPEGSVSTLKIQRTERGDSAVYLCASSRGGPYEQYFGPGTRLTVT.

The chain combines TRBV5-1 with TRBJ1-3; D is unclear. Germline assignment: CDR1 SGHRS and CDR2 YFSETQ. Trimming cost V 3 bases and J 0 bases, with 10 bases left between them. This CDR3 spans 15 amino acids. Written as DNA, the CDR3 is TGCGCCAGCAGCTACGCAGCCAGCTCTGGAAACACCATATATTTT. Protein product: CASSYAASSGNTIYF.